The clone carrying this T cell receptor (beta chain) was seen only a few times. Its target is unknown. Germline CDR1 SGHVS, CDR2 FQNEAQ. V lost 5 bases, J lost 3 bases, and 8 bases lay in between. The CDR3 consists of 12 residues. This record comes from a study of cytomegalovirus exposure and HLA in healthy donors. The PCR used 60 Vbeta and 13 Jbeta primers. How the authors handled the data: Around 9.9 million shared chains were among the 60 million to 80 million unique TCR beta chains that a later analysis counted. TCRdb's copy holds only in-frame clones and misses some; the assay was immunoSEQ multiplex PCR. That table supplies the V and J calls and clone size; D and trimming were determined from the DNA. This sample carries over 100,000 clones, 70% to 85% of them seen once, and the ten largest clones take approximately 11%. Whole-study findings and limits: Presence/absence analyses rested on an assumption that sequencing depth was roughly uniform across donors.

The material sequenced was PBMCs. The rearrangement uses TRBV7-8 and TRBJ2-7; no reliable D call. The source is a man in his forties in good health and CMV-seropositive. For the CDR3, the DNA is TGTGCCAGCAGCCCATCGGGCTACGAGCAGTACTTC. Translating gives CASSPSGYEQYF.